The rows below give T cell receptor beta chains drawn from one sample of a study of blood T cell repertoires in COVID-19. TCRdb keeps only in-frame clones here, not all; method: immunoSEQ multiplex PCR. Found here are 300,000 to 350,000 clones, about 86% of them singletons; the top ten hold about 2.7%. Material for sequencing was peripheral blood. Receptors were obtained from a man aged 30-40 years with active or convalescent COVID-19. Both conserved end residues are part of each CDR3. Each record gives: J gene, clone size, V gene, D gene, CDR3 length, CDR3 DNA, CDR3 protein. D genes are given only for firm matches. The size of a clone is reported for some rows only, either as once, few or many, or as a class for expanded clones.

TRBJ2-5,-,TRBV27,-,14,TGTGCCAGCCGTAGTGAGGCCTTCCAAGAGACCCAGTACTTC,CASRSEAFQETQYF
TRBJ2-1,once,TRBV27,-,13,TGTGCCAGCAGTTGGAGCAGGGGAGATGAGCAGTTCTTC,CASSWSRGDEQFF
TRBJ1-5,-,TRBV19,-,16,TGTGCCAGTAGTATCGGGTCGCTTCGGAGCAATCAGCCCCAGCATTTT,CASSIGSLRSNQPQHF
TRBJ2-7,once,TRBV4-3,-,15,TGCGCCAGCAGCCAAGAGGAAGGATCTAGCTACGAGCAGTACTTC,CASSQEEGSSYEQYF
TRBJ1-1,-,TRBV19,TRBD1,16,TGTGCCAGTAGTACAAGGGGGCGCTGGGGAAACACTGAAGCTTTCTTT,CASSTRGRWGNTEAFF
TRBJ1-1,-,TRBV28,TRBD1,18,TGTGCCAGCAGTTTATTTGGACAGGGGAGGGAGTTTGACACTGAAGCTTTCTTT,CASSLFGQGREFDTEAFF
TRBJ2-2,few,TRBV19,TRBD1,14,TGTGCCAGCCGCAGACAGGGGAACACCGGGGAGCTGTTTTTT,CASRRQGNTGELFF
TRBJ1-1,-,TRBV3-1/TRBV3-2,TRBD1,16,TGTGCCAGCAGCCAGACACCGGGACAGGGGGGTCTTGAAGCTTTCTTT,CASSQTPGQGGLEAFF
TRBJ2-7,-,TRBV24-1,-,15,TGTGCCACCAGTGATCCAATGACACCCTCCTACGAGCAGTACTTC,CATSDPMTPSYEQYF
TRBJ2-7,-,TRBV19,TRBD1,13,TGTGCCACCGGGACAGGGGGCGTCTACGAGCAGTACTTC,CATGTGGVYEQYF
TRBJ2-3,-,TRBV4-1,-,17,TGCGCCAGCAGCCAAGAACTGGGGACTGCAAGGGTTGGGACGCAGTATTTT,CASSQELGTARVGTQYF
TRBJ2-1,-,TRBV7-2,-,15,TGTGCCAGCAGCTTAAGGGGGTCCACCTACAATGAGCAGTTCTTC,CASSLRGSTYNEQFF
TRBJ1-3,-,TRBV7-2,-,15,TGTGCCAGCAGCTTCCCGGGACAAGCTGGAAACACCATATATTTT,CASSFPGQAGNTIYF
TRBJ1-2,-,TRBV12-3/TRBV12-4,-,11,TGTGCCAGCAGTTTGGGGCGGGGCTACACCTTC,CASSLGRGYTF
TRBJ1-1,few,TRBV5-1,-,15,TGCGCCAGCAGCCCCTCAACGGCAGGGGAAACTGAAGCTTTCTTT,CASSPSTAGETEAFF
TRBJ2-7,-,TRBV11-2,TRBD2,15,TGTGCCAGCAGCCTCCAACTAGCGGGAGCTGACGAGCAGTACTTC,CASSLQLAGADEQYF
TRBJ1-1,-,TRBV7-3,-,14,TGTGCCAGCAGCTTAAGGGGGCCTGACACTGAAGCTTTCTTT,CASSLRGPDTEAFF
TRBJ2-7,-,TRBV28,-,15,TGTGCCAGCAGTTTATTGGGAACCCGTCCGGGAGAGCAGTACTTC,CASSLLGTRPGEQYF
TRBJ1-6,once,TRBV3-1/TRBV3-2,-,15,TGTGCCAGCAGCCAACCAGGGCCTCATCATTCACCCCTCCACTTT,CASSQPGPHHSPLHF
TRBJ2-1,few,TRBV9,TRBD1,13,TGTGCCAGCAGCGAGGACAGGGAAAATGAGCAGTTCTTC,CASSEDRENEQFF
TRBJ2-3,few,TRBV12-2,-,19,TGTGCAAGTCGCTGGGGACTAAACTTGACTAGCGGCGAAGTGAATACGCAGTATTTT,CASRWGLNLTSGEVNTQYF
TRBJ2-3,-,TRBV5-4,-,17,TGTGCCAGCAGCTTGGGGGCAGGGCCCCTATCCACAGATACGCAGTATTTT,CASSLGAGPLSTDTQYF
TRBJ1-3,few,TRBV4-3,-,17,TGCGCCAGCAGCCAAGAGCCATGGGGGCTCGCTGGAAACACCATATATTTT,CASSQEPWGLAGNTIYF
TRBJ1-5,-,TRBV6-5,-,15,TGTGCCAGCAGGGCTTCAGGGACACCAAATCAGCCCCAGCATTTT,CASRASGTPNQPQHF
TRBJ2-5,-,TRBV18,-,14,TGTGCCAGCTCCAAAGATACAGGGAGAGAGACCCAGTACTTC,CASSKDTGRETQYF
TRBJ1-6,-,TRBV5-8,-,14,TGTGCCAGCAGCATCAGGGCAGGTGGTTCACCCCTCCACTTT,CASSIRAGGSPLHF
TRBJ2-2,-,TRBV7-6,-,13,TGTGCCAGCAGCCTAGTTACAACCGGGGAGCTGTTTTTT,CASSLVTTGELFF
TRBJ2-3,-,TRBV9,-,13,TGTGCCAGCAATGGAGTCCCCACAGATACGCAGTATTTT,CASNGVPTDTQYF
TRBJ2-2,once,TRBV4-3,TRBD1,16,TGCGCCAGCAGCCAAGAGGGACAGGGAAACGCCGGGGAGCTGTTTTTT,CASSQEGQGNAGELFF
TRBJ2-2,-,TRBV4-1,-,17,TGCGCCAGCAGCCAAGGGACCGCCCGGGGGAGAGCCGGGGAGCTGTTTTTT,CASSQGTARGRAGELFF
TRBJ1-2,-,TRBV20-1,-,11,TGCAGTGCTAGAGATCAGGGTGGCTACACCTTC,CSARDQGGYTF
TRBJ2-1,-,TRBV28,-,14,TGTGCCAGCATCAGACAGTATCTTCCTAATGAGCAGTTCTTC,CASIRQYLPNEQFF
TRBJ1-2,-,TRBV6-5,-,14,TGTGCCAGCAGTTACGGGACAAGGGTCGGTGGCTACACCTTC,CASSYGTRVGGYTF
TRBJ2-2,once,TRBV6-6,-,11,TGTGCCAGCACGGGGTCCGGGGAGCTGTTTTTT,CASTGSGELFF
TRBJ1-4,once,TRBV4-3,TRBD1,13,TGCGCCAGCAGCCGTCGACAGGGGGAAAAACTGTTTTTT,CASSRRQGEKLFF
TRBJ2-1,-,TRBV15,-,15,TGTGCCACCAGCAGAGACAGGGGTACCTACAATGAGCAGTTCTTC,CATSRDRGTYNEQFF
TRBJ2-7,-,TRBV30,TRBD2,14,TGTGCCTGGACACGGGGGGGGTCGGGCTACGAGCAGTACTTC,CAWTRGGSGYEQYF
TRBJ1-4,-,TRBV30,-,14,TGTGCCTGGAAACCGGCCAGGGCGAATGAAAAACTGTTTTTT,CAWKPARANEKLFF
TRBJ2-7,-,TRBV11-3,TRBD1,15,TGTGCCAGCAGCTTAGCCGCCGGGACAGCCTACGAGCAGTACTTC,CASSLAAGTAYEQYF
TRBJ2-2,-,TRBV6-2/TRBV6-3,TRBD2,18,TGTGCCAGCAGTTCCACCCGGGGACTAGCGGGGGTTTTCGGGGAGCTGTTTTTT,CASSSTRGLAGVFGELFF
TRBJ2-3,-,TRBV16,-,16,TGTGCCAGCAGCCAGACTGAAAGGAGAAACACAGATACGCAGTATTTT,CASSQTERRNTDTQYF
TRBJ2-5,-,TRBV10-3,-,13,TGTGCCATCAGTGAGACGGGGAGGGAGACCCAGTACTTC,CAISETGRETQYF
TRBJ2-1,-,TRBV3-1/TRBV3-2,TRBD2,15,TGTGCCAGCAGCTCCACTAGCGGGGGGGGCGATGAGCAGTTCTTC,CASSSTSGGGDEQFF
TRBJ1-2,-,TRBV7-9,-,16,TGTGCCAGCAGCTTAGCTGGGACGGGAGCTAACTATGGCTACACCTTC,CASSLAGTGANYGYTF
TRBJ1-3,-,TRBV11-3,TRBD1,18,TGTGCCAGCAGCTTGGTTACCGGGACAGGGACGAGGGGAAACACCATATATTTT,CASSLVTGTGTRGNTIYF
TRBJ1-1,-,TRBV6-1,-,15,TGTGCCAGCAGTGAAGCGGCAGGGCGGAACACTGAAGCTTTCTTT,CASSEAAGRNTEAFF
TRBJ1-4,-,TRBV14,-,15,TGTGCCAGCAGCCTGGGGGGGGTGCGAGGTGAAAAACTGTTTTTT,CASSLGGVRGEKLFF
TRBJ2-7,-,TRBV25-1,TRBD1,15,TGTGCCAGCAGTAGGCCCGGGACAGGGGGCTCCGAGCAGTACTTC,CASSRPGTGGSEQYF
TRBJ1-4,-,TRBV2,TRBD1,17,TGTGCCAGTAAAGAGGACAGGGGAAGTATTTTAGCTGAAAAACTGTTTTTT,CASKEDRGSILAEKLFF
TRBJ1-2,-,TRBV4-3,-,14,TGCGCCAGCAGCCAACGTCCCCAGGGGAACGGCTACACCTTC,CASSQRPQGNGYTF
TRBJ2-7,-,TRBV11-2,-,12,TGTGCCAGCAGCTCGGAGCGAGTCGGGCAGTACTTC,CASSSERVGQYF
TRBJ1-4,-,TRBV27,TRBD1,15,TGTGCCAGCAGTGGATGGACAGGCGGGAATGAAAAACTGTTTTTT,CASSGWTGGNEKLFF
TRBJ2-1,-,TRBV27,TRBD2,17,TGTGCCAGCAGTTCGGGACTAGCGAAATACTCCTACAATGAGCAGTTCTTC,CASSSGLAKYSYNEQFF
TRBJ2-1,-,TRBV6-2/TRBV6-3,TRBD2,15,TGTGCCACCATCCCGGGACTAGCGGGGTTCAATGAGCAGTTCTTC,CATIPGLAGFNEQFF
TRBJ2-5,-,TRBV11-2,TRBD2,16,TGTGCCAGCAGCCCCGGGCTAGCGGGGATTCAAGAGACCCAGTACTTC,CASSPGLAGIQETQYF
TRBJ1-6,-,TRBV5-4,-,14,TGTGCCAGCAGCTTGGGGGGGCTCGAGGGGGCCCTCCACTTT,CASSLGGLEGALHF
TRBJ1-6,-,TRBV3-1/TRBV3-2,TRBD1,20,TGTGCCAGCAGCCAAGATAAGACAGGGGTTTTATGGGTTTATAATTCACCCCTCCACTTT,CASSQDKTGVLWVYNSPLHF
TRBJ1-4,-,TRBV29-1,-,14,TGCAGCGTTGGAGAAGGCGCGGATCGGGAAAAACTGTTTTTT,CSVGEGADREKLFF